These T cell receptor beta chains were read from a single sample in a study of cytomegalovirus exposure and HLA in healthy donors. Clones were read by immunoSEQ multiplex PCR, and TCRdb kept only the in-frame ones, dropping some. The table includes 200,000 to 250,000 clones, about 81% detected once. The sequencing sample was made of PBMCs. These receptors were collected from a woman aged 40 to 55 in good health and CMV-seropositive. Both conserved end residues are part of each CDR3. The order of the fields is D gene, clone size, V gene, J gene, CDR3 DNA, CDR3 protein. D genes are given only for firm matches. Size tells how often a clone was seen (once, few, many) or the class of an expanded clone, and some rows leave it out.

-	-	TRBV9	TRBJ2-1	TGTGCCAGCAGCGTGTCCAGCGACAATGAGCAGTTCTTC	CASSVSSDNEQFF
-	-	TRBV27	TRBJ2-2	TGTGCCAGCAGTTTATCACAGGGTATCACCGGGGAGCTGTTTTTT	CASSLSQGITGELFF
-	-	TRBV9	TRBJ1-4	TGTGCCAGCAGCGCCCTCGGGGGTCGAGGTAATGAAAAACTGTTTTTT	CASSALGGRGNEKLFF
TRBD1	-	TRBV12-5	TRBJ1-1	TGTGCTAGTGGTTTGGGGGACAGCGAGAACACTGAAGCTTTCTTT	CASGLGDSENTEAFF
TRBD2	-	TRBV11-2	TRBJ2-1	TGTGCCAGCAGCTTGGGACTAGCGAACTACAATGAGCAGTTCTTC	CASSLGLANYNEQFF
TRBD2	-	TRBV7-6	TRBJ2-4	TGTGCCAGCAGCCCTAGCGGAGCCAAAAACATTCAGTACTTC	CASSPSGAKNIQYF
TRBD1	-	TRBV7-2	TRBJ2-7	TGTGCCAGCAGTTCCGCCGGGACAGGGGGATTCTACGAGCAGTACTTC	CASSSAGTGGFYEQYF
TRBD1	-	TRBV6-5	TRBJ1-2	TGTGCCAGCAGTAACTGGACAGGGCCCTATGATGGCTACACCTTC	CASSNWTGPYDGYTF
-	-	TRBV4-2	TRBJ2-3	TGTGCCAGCAGCCAACGTAGCGAGACGTTCACAGATACGCAGTATTTT	CASSQRSETFTDTQYF
-	-	TRBV15	TRBJ1-1	TGTGCCACCAGCAGAGGGGAGGGTGGGGGCTGGAACACTGAAGCTTTCTTT	CATSRGEGGGWNTEAFF
TRBD2	-	TRBV30	TRBJ2-2	TGTGCCGGGACTAGCCTACGGGGCACCGGGGAGCTGTTTTTT	CAGTSLRGTGELFF
-	-	TRBV14	TRBJ1-1	TGTGCCAGCAGGCCAGGGCGAGAGACTGAAGCTTTCTTT	CASRPGRETEAFF
TRBD2	-	TRBV14	TRBJ2-2	TGTGCCAGCAGCCAAGAAAGCGCTAGCGGGATCAGGGAGCTGTTTTTT	CASSQESASGIRELFF
TRBD2	-	TRBV4-1	TRBJ2-3	TGCGCCAGCAGCCAAGAAGCGGGAGGAGTTACAGATACGCAGTATTTT	CASSQEAGGVTDTQYF
TRBD1	-	TRBV29-1	TRBJ2-7	TGCAGCGTTGACTTGGGCGACAGGGGGATGTACTTC	CSVDLGDRGMYF
-	-	TRBV7-9	TRBJ2-6	TGTGCCAGCACGAGGGACTCTGGGGCCAACGTCCTGACTTTC	CASTRDSGANVLTF
TRBD1	-	TRBV10-3	TRBJ1-3	TGTGCCATCAGTGAGTCGGGACAGGGGTACTCTGGAAACACCATATATTTT	CAISESGQGYSGNTIYF
-	-	TRBV11-2	TRBJ1-6	TGTGCCAGCAGCTTAGGGCGGATTAATTCACCCCTCCACTTT	CASSLGRINSPLHF
TRBD2	-	TRBV11-2	TRBJ2-7	TGTGCCAGCAGCTTCGGGAGGTTATACGAGCAGTACTTC	CASSFGRLYEQYF
-	-	TRBV7-9	TRBJ1-6	TGTGCCAGCAGCTCTACAGGGAACTCACCCCTCCACTTT	CASSSTGNSPLHF
-	-	TRBV30	TRBJ2-3	TGTGCCTGGAGCAAAGCGTATCTCCGCACAGATACGCAGTATTTT	CAWSKAYLRTDTQYF
-	-	TRBV30	TRBJ1-1	TGTGCCTGGAGTGGGAACGCGGGGAACACTGAAGCTTTCTTT	CAWSGNAGNTEAFF
TRBD2	-	TRBV7-9	TRBJ2-7	TGTTCCAGCCTTCTAGCTAGCGGCTACGAGCAGTACTTC	CSSLLASGYEQYF
-	-	TRBV19	TRBJ1-5	TGTGCCAGTAGGGGGGGGGCGCAGGGAAGTCAGCCCCAGCATTTT	CASRGGAQGSQPQHF
TRBD1	-	TRBV5-4	TRBJ2-3	TGTGCCAGCAGCTGGGCGACAGGGGAGCGGACGCAGTATTTT	CASSWATGERTQYF
TRBD1	-	TRBV11-2	TRBJ2-7	TGTGCCAGCAGTAACCGGGACAGGGTTAGCTTC	CASSNRDRVSF
TRBD2	-	TRBV13	TRBJ2-1	TGTGCCAGCAGCTTTCTCCCACCACTAGCGGGATTGCCCAATGAGCAGTTCTTC	CASSFLPPLAGLPNEQFF
-	-	TRBV7-2	TRBJ2-7	TGTGCCAGCAGCCATACTAGCACCTACGAGCAGTACTTC	CASSHTSTYEQYF
TRBD1	few	TRBV7-2	TRBJ1-2	TGTGCCAGCAGCCAGGGACAGCGGCGAATTGGCTACACCTTC	CASSQGQRRIGYTF
TRBD2	-	TRBV7-8	TRBJ2-2	TGTGCCAGCAGCGCCCCTGGGACTAGCGTTCGAAGGGACACCGGGGAGCTGTTTTTT	CASSAPGTSVRRDTGELFF
-	few	TRBV20-1	TRBJ2-7	TGCAGTGCTAGAGCCTTCTACGAGCAGTACTTC	CSARAFYEQYF
TRBD1	-	TRBV19	TRBJ1-5	TGTGCCAGTACTTCAGGGACAGGCAGCAATCAGCCCCAGCATTTT	CASTSGTGSNQPQHF
TRBD1	-	TRBV30	TRBJ2-1	TGTGCCTGGAGAGGGGACAGGGGTCCCAATGAGCAGTTCTTC	CAWRGDRGPNEQFF
TRBD2	-	TRBV6-1	TRBJ2-1	TGTGCCAGCAGTGGGTATAGCGGGAGAGACTACAATGAGCAGTTCTTC	CASSGYSGRDYNEQFF
-	-	TRBV30	TRBJ1-2	TGTGCCTGGAGCGCCGCGGAAGGGGGGGGACTTAACTATGGCTACACCTTC	CAWSAAEGGGLNYGYTF
-	-	TRBV19	TRBJ2-7	TGTGCCAGTAGTATACTACCGGGACTCTCCTACGAGCAGTACTTC	CASSILPGLSYEQYF
-	-	TRBV6-6	TRBJ2-1	TGTGCCAGCAGTCCCCGGAGGGGGGGGCGGGATGAGCAGTTCTTC	CASSPRRGGRDEQFF
TRBD2	-	TRBV4-2	TRBJ2-1	TGTGCCAGCAGCCAAGATTGGGCTAGCGGGGGGTTCTCCTACAATGAGCAGTTCTTC	CASSQDWASGGFSYNEQFF
-	-	TRBV6-1	TRBJ2-1	TGTGCCAGCAGTGAAGAGCGGGCCCACAATGAGCAGTTCTTC	CASSEERAHNEQFF
TRBD2	-	TRBV30	TRBJ2-7	TGTGCCTGGAGTGTACTAGCGGGATCGGAGTACTTC	CAWSVLAGSEYF
-	-	TRBV11-2	TRBJ1-1	TGTGCCAGCAGCTCTACAGACGGCACTGAAGCTTTCTTT	CASSSTDGTEAFF
-	-	TRBV5-6	TRBJ2-1	TGTGCCAGCAGCTTTACTAGTTCCTACAATGAGCAGTTCTTC	CASSFTSSYNEQFF
TRBD2	once	TRBV19	TRBJ2-5	TGTGCCAGTAGTATTCTCGGGAGGGGACGTCAAGAGACCCAGTACTTC	CASSILGRGRQETQYF
-	-	TRBV7-2	TRBJ1-1	TGTGCCAGCAGCTTAGGACAGGTAAACACTGAAGCTTTCTTT	CASSLGQVNTEAFF
-	-	TRBV7-7	TRBJ2-7	TGTGCTAGCAGCTTAGGTCCGGGCTCCTACGAGCAGTACTTC	CASSLGPGSYEQYF
TRBD1	-	TRBV5-1	TRBJ1-1	TGCGCCAGCAGCTTGTGGGACAGGGGCACTGAAGCTTTCTTT	CASSLWDRGTEAFF
TRBD1	once	TRBV9	TRBJ2-7	TGTGCCAGCAGCGTAGGGGACAGGGCAATCTCCTACGAGCAGTACTTC	CASSVGDRAISYEQYF
-	-	TRBV7-3	TRBJ2-3	TGTGCCAGCAGCTTAATAGCGGCAAACACAGATACGCAGTATTTT	CASSLIAANTDTQYF
-	-	TRBV5-4	TRBJ1-2	TGTGCCAGCAGCTCCCGAGCGACGCCCTACTATGGCTACACCTTC	CASSSRATPYYGYTF